This entry lists 3 T cell receptor beta chains sequenced from one sample in a study of T cell changes during pregnancy in multiple sclerosis. Repertoires were generated with immunoSEQ multiplex PCR, while TCRdb's copy carries only in-frame clones and drops some. The data show 45,000 or so clones, 75% to 95% seen once. The source was CD8+ T cells from peripheral blood mononuclear cells, collected after pregnancy. The origin of the receptors is a female donor with multiple sclerosis, enrolled in a pregnancy study.

The rearrangement joins TRBV11-2 to TRBJ2-3, with 9 bases aligning to TRBD2. The V segment lost 4 bases and the J segment 1 base; nucleotides outside the gene matches: 3. CDR1 SGHAT and CDR2 FQNNGV come from the germline V gene. CDR3 size: 15 residues. The CDR3 is CASSSLAGGTDTQYF. CDR3 bases: TGTGCCAGCAGCTCCTTAGCGGGGGGCACAGATACGCAGTATTTT.

The chain has TRBV5-1 and TRBJ2-7; D perhaps matches TRBD2 (7 bases). This CDR3 has 14 residues. In germline, CDR1 is SGHRS, CDR2 YFSETQ. V was clipped by 5 bases and J by 4 bases, with 16 bases between them. This CDR3 reads CASRIEGGSYEQYF. The CDR3 region has the DNA TGCGCCAGCAGAATTGAGGGGGGGTCTTACGAGCAGTACTTC. Based on the CDR3 plus reference TRBV5-1 and TRBJ2-7, the full variable domain is KAGVTQTPRYLIKTRGQQVTLSCSPISGHRSVSWYQQTPGQGLQFLFEYFSETQRNKGNFPGRFSGRQFSNSRSEMNVSTLELGDSALYLCASRIEGGSYEQYFGPGTRLTVT.

This clone has at least ten counts. The chain couples TRBV5-5 to TRBJ2-1; 9 bases fit TRBD2. CDR1 SGHKS and CDR2 YYEKEE come from the germline V gene (reference sequence). Germline trimming cut 4 bases from V and 5 bases from J; bases unmatched to any gene: 10. There are 16 residues in the CDR3. The CDR3, as DNA: TGTGCCAGCAGCGCGGCAGGCCTAGCGGGGAACAATGAGCAGTTCTTC. Residues: CASSAAGLAGNNEQFF.